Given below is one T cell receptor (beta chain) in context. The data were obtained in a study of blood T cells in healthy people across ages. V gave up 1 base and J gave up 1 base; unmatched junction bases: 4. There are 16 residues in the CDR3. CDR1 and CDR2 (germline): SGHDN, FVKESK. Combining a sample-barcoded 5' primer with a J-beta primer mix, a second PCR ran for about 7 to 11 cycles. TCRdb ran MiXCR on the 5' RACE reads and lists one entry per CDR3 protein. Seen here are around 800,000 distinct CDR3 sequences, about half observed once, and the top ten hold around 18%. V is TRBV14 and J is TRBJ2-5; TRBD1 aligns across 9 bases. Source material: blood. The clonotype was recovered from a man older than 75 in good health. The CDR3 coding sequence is TGTGCCAGCAGCCAAGGACAGGGGGGCTTCCAAGAGACCCAGTACTTC. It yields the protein CASSQGQGGFQETQYF. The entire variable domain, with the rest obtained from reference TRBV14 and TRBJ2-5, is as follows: EAGVTQFPSHSVIEKGQTVTLRCDPISGHDNLYWYRRVMGKEIKFLLHFVKESKQDESGMPNNRFLAERTGGTYSTLKVQPAELEDSGVYFCASSQGQGGFQETQYFGPGTRLLVL.